The clone carrying this TCR beta chain occurred once. The data were obtained in a study of control samples from healthy donors and cancer patients. The CDR3 is made up of 15 amino acids. Trimming removed 4 bases from V and 0 bases from J, with 11 bases in between. The germline V gene encodes CDR1 SGDLS and CDR2 YYNGEE. The repertoire was sequenced with immunoSEQ multiplex PCR; TCRdb's copy has only in-frame clones and lacks some. The profile shows roughly 90,000 clones, around 82% of them singletons. The chain has TRBV9 and TRBJ1-3; no firm D call. The TCR originated in a woman between 55 and 75 years old in good health. The sequenced material came from blood. Here the CDR3 DNA reads TGTGCCAGCAGCCAGCGAGAGGACTCTGGAAACACCATATATTTT. Its translation is CASSQREDSGNTIYF.